What follows describes a single TCR beta chain. Antigen unknown. The record originates from a study of somatic mutations in cytotoxic T cells in rheumatoid arthritis. Study outcomes and limitations: More than 20% of CD8+ cells belonged to the largest clone in about an eighth of the roughly 60 patients. Levels of CD8+ T-cell clonality in rheumatoid arthritis patients were statistically indistinguishable from those seen in age-matched healthy controls, with no significant difference. The antigen targets of the expanded CD8+ clones lacked identification.

Germline V gives CDR1 SEHNR, CDR2 FQNEAQ (reference sequence). The ends were cut back, 1 base at V and 8 bases at J, with 5 bases in the middle. The CDR3 has 12 residues. In the authors' workflow: Patient-derived CD8+ clones with a size above 1% showed rare matches to published virus-specific TCRB sequences. Data came from immunoSEQ multiplex PCR; TCRdb stores just in-frame clones and leaves some out. The DNA gave D and trimming, while V, J and clone size come from that table. This table holds around 21,000 clones, about 77% found once. This rearrangement joins TRBV7-9 to TRBJ2-2; D is uncertain. The sequence came from an adult with rheumatoid arthritis. Input material: CD8+ T cells sorted from blood. The CDR3 sequence: CASSLGDGELFF. The CDR3 DNA reads as TGTGCCAGCAGCTTAGGGGATGGGGAGCTGTTTTTT.